The TCR beta chain under discussion was sequenced for a study of shared clonotypes between healthy human individuals. The naive CD8 population came from CD45RO-negative cells selected for CCR7, without terminally differentiated effector memory CD45RA+ cells. The table came from immunoSEQ multiplex PCR; TCRdb's copy has only in-frame clones and leaves some out. The profile shows about 2.1 million clones, around 93% of them singletons. The CDR3 consists of 11 residues. Germline V lookup: CDR1 MNHNS, CDR2 SASEGT. V lost 7 bases and J 4 bases, leaving 7 bases between the germline ends. This TCR derives from a man younger than 35 in good health. Some clones in this sample may be carry-over from other donors' samples. V and J are TRBV6-1 and TRBJ1-1, with D uncertain. The sample consisted of naive CD8+ T cells from PBMCs. CDR3 in amino acids: CASKIGTEAFF. For the CDR3, the DNA is TGTGCCAGCAAGATCGGCACTGAAGCTTTCTTT.